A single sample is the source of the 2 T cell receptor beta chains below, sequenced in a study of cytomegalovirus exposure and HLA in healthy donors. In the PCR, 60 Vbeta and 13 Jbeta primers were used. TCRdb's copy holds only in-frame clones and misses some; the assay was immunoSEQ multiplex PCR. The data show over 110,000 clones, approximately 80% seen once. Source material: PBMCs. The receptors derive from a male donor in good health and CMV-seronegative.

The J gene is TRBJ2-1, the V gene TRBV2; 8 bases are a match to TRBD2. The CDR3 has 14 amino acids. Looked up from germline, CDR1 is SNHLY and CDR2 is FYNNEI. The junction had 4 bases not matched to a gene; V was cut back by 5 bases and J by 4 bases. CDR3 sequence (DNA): TGTGCCAGCAGTTTAGCGGGGTTATACAATGAGCAGTTCTTC. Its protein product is CASSLAGLYNEQFF.

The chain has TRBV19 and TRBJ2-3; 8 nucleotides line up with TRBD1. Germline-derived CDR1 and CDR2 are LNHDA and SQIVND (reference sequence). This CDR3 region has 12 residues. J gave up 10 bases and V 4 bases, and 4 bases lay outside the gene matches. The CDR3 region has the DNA TGTGCCAGTAGTACTCAGGGGGCGGCGCAGTATTTT. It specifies CASSTQGAAQYF.